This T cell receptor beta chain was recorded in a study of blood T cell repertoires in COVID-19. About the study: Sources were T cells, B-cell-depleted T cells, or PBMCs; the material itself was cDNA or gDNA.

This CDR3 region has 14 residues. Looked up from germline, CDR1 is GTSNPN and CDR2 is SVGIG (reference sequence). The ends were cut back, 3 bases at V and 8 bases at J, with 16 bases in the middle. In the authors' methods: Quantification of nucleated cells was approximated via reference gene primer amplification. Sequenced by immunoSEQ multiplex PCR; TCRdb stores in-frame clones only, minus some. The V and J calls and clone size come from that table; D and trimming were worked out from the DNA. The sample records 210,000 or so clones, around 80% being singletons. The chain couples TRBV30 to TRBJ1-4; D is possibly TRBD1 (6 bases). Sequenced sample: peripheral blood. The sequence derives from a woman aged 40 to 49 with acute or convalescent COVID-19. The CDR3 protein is CAWRALGGNEKLFF. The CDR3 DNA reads TGTGCCTGGAGGGCTCTAGGGGGTAACGAAAAACTGTTTTTT.